The 5 T cell receptor beta chains listed next were all sequenced from one sample in a study of monozygotic twins with inflammatory bowel disease. TCRdb reprocessed the 5' RACE reads and reports one entry per CDR3 protein, with no DNA. The listing contains over 110,000 distinct CDR3 sequences. The specimen sequenced was blood. Every receptor here comes from a human donor with ulcerative colitis or Crohn's disease, or a healthy co-twin of an affected twin (not recorded which).

The J gene is TRBJ2-4, the V gene TRBV5-1. The CDR3 has 18 residues. The germline CDR1 and CDR2 sequences are SGHRS and YFSETQ. The CDR3 sequence is CASSLGQVGILAKNIQYF.

The V call is TRBV5-4, the J call TRBJ2-1; checking the TCRdb D call of TRBD1 is not possible without DNA. This CDR3 is built from 13 residues. Looked up from germline, CDR1 is SGHNT and CDR2 is YYREEE (reference sequence). The CDR3 is CASRDGTGLLEFF.

The chain combines TRBV5-6 with TRBJ1-6; the D call of TRBD1 rests on TCRdb alone, since no DNA is present to check it. Germline CDR1 SGHDT, CDR2 YYEEEE. The CDR3 has 14 amino acids. The CDR3 spells CASSLQGDDSPLHF.

This chain uses TRBV5-6 with TRBJ1-5; absent DNA, TCRdb's TRBD1 call cannot be checked. The V gene's germline CDR1 is SGHDT and CDR2 YYEEEE. The CDR3 length is 14 residues. The CDR3 reads CASSVGQGGLSQHF.

The chain recombines TRBV5-1 with TRBJ2-6. Germline values: CDR1 SGHRS, CDR2 YFSETQ. The CDR3 consists of 19 residues. The CDR3 sequence: CASSEVQTWSSSGANVLTF.